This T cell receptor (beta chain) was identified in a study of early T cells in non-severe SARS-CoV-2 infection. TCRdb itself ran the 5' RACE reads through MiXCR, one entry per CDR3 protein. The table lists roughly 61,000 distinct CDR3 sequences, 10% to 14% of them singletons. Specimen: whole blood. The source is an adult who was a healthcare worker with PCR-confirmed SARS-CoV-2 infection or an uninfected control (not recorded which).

CDR3 sequence: CASSRTSGGVNEQFF. The CDR3 bases are TGTGCCAGCAGCCGTACTAGCGGGGGGGTCAATGAGCAGTTCTTC. The chain links TRBV3-1 to TRBJ2-1, with 13 bases aligning to TRBD2. This CDR3 region has 15 residues. The V gene end was trimmed by 4 bases and the J gene end by 6 bases; junction bases not matched to a gene: 3. Germline V CDR1 and CDR2: LGHDT, YNNKEL (reference sequence).